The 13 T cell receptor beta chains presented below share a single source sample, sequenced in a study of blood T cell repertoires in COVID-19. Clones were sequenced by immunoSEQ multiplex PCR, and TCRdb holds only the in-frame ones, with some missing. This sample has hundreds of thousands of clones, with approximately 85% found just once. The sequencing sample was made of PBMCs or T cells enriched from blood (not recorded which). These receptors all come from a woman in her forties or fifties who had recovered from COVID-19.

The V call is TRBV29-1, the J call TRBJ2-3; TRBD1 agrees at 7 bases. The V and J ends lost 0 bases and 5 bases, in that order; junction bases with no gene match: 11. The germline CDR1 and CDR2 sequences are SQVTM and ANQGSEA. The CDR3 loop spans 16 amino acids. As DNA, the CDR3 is TGCAGCGTTGAAGAATCGTCAGTAGGGGGCGGAGATACGCAGTATTTT. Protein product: CSVEESSVGGGDTQYF.

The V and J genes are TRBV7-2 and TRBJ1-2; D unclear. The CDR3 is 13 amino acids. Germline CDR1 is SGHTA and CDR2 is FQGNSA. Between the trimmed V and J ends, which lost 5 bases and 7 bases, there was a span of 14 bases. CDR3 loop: CASSQDLGFGYTF. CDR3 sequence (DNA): TGTGCCAGCAGCCAAGATCTCGGGTTTGGCTACACCTTC. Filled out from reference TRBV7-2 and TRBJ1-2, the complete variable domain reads GAGVSQSPSNKVTEKGKDVELRCDPISGHTALYWYRQSLGQGLEFLIYFQGNSAPDKSGLPSDRFSAERTGGSVSTLTIQRTQQEDSAVYLCASSQDLGFGYTFGSGTRLTVV.

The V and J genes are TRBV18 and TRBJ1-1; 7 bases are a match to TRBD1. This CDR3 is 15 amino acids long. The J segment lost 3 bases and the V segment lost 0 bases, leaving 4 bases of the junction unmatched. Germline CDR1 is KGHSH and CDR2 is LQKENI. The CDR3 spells CASSPPRQGYTEAFF. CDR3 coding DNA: TGTGCCAGCTCACCACCGCGACAGGGCTACACTGAAGCTTTCTTT.

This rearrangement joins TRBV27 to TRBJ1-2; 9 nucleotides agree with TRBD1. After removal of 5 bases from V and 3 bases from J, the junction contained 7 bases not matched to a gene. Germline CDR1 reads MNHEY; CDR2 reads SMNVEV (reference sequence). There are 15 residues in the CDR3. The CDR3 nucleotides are TGTGCCAGCAGTCGGAGGACAGGGGTGGACTATGGCTACACCTTC. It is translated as CASSRRTGVDYGYTF.

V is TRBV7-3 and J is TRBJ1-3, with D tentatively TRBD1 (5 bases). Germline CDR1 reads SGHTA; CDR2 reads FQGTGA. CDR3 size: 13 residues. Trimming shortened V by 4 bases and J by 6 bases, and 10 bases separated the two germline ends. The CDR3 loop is CASSSRQSNTIYF. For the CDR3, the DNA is TGTGCCAGCAGCTCCAGACAGTCAAACACCATATATTTT.

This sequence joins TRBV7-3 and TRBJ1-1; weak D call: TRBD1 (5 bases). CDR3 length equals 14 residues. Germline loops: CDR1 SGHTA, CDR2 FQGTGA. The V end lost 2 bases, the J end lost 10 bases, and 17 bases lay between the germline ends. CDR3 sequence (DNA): TGTGCCAGCAGCTTAGGGGGACGGGGAGGTAGAGCTTTCTTT. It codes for CASSLGGRGGRAFF. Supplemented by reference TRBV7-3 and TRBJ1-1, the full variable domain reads GAGVSQTPSNKVTEKGKYVELRCDPISGHTALYWYRQSLGQGPEFLIYFQGTGAADDSGLPNDRFFAVRPEGSVSTLKIQRTERGDSAVYLCASSLGGRGGRAFFGQGTRLTVV.

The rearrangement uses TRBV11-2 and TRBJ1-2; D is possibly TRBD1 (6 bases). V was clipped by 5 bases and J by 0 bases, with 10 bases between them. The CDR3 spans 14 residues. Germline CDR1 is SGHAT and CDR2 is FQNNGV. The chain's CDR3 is CASSHRVANYGYTF. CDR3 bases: TGTGCCAGCAGCCACAGGGTAGCTAACTATGGCTACACCTTC.

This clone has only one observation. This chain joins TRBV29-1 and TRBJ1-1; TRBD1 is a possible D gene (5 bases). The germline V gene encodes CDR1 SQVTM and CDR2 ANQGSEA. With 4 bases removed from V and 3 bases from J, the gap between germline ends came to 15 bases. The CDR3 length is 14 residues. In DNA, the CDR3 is TGCAGCGTTGGTCCCGGGACTTCGGACACTGAAGCTTTCTTT. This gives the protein CSVGPGTSDTEAFF. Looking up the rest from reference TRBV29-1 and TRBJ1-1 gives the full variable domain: SAVISQKPSRDICQRGTSLTIQCQVDSQVTMMFWYRQQPGQSLTLIATANQGSEATYESGFVIDKFPISRPNLTFSTLTVSNMSPEDSSIYLCSVGPGTSDTEAFFGQGTRLTVV.

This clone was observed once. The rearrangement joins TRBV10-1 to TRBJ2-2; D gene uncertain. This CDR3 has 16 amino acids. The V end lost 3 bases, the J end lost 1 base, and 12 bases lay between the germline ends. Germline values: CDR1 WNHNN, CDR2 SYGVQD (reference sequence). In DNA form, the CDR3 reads TGCGCCAGCAGTGACCAATCGGCAGGGAACACCGGGGAGCTGTTTTTT. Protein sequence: CASSDQSAGNTGELFF.

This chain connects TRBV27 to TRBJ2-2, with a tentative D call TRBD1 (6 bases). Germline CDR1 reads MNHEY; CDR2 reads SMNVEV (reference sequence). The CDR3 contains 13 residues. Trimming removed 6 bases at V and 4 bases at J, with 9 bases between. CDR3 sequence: CASSTGFTGELFF. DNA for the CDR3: TGTGCCAGCAGCACAGGGTTCACCGGGGAGCTGTTTTTT.

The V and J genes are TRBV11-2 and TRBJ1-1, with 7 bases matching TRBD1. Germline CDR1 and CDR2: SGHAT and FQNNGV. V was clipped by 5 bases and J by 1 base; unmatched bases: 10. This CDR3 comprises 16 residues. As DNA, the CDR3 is TGTGCCAGCAGCCCTCTGACAGGGCGAGGGAACACTGAAGCTTTCTTT. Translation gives CASSPLTGRGNTEAFF.

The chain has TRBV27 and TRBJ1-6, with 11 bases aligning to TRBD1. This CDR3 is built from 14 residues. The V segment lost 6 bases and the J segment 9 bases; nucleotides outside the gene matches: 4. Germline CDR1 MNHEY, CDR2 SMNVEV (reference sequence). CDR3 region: CASRPGQGGSPLHF. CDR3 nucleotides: TGTGCCAGCAGACCGGGACAGGGGGGTTCACCCCTCCACTTT.

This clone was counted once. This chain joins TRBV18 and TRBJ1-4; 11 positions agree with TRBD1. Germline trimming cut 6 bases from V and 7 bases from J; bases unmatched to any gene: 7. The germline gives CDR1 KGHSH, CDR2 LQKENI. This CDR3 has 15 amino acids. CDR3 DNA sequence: TGTGCCAGCTCGTCCGGGACAGGGGGGATTGAAAAACTGTTTTTT. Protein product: CASSSGTGGIEKLFF.